A single sample is the source of the 15 T cell receptor beta chains below, sequenced in a study of T cells in Graves' hyperthyroidism and ophthalmopathy (dated by TCRdb to the late 2010s). Library creation used multiplex PCR. Reads for this sample came from an Illumina HiSeq 2000. Amplification of TCR beta CDR3 regions was carried out from RNA transcripts. The TCR CDR3 was subjected to a first round of RT-PCR using the HTBI primer set and the Qiagen OneStep RT-PCR kit. TCRdb reworked the public reads: Q25 trimming with fastp, MiXCR clone assembly, productive beta chains retained. Each CDR3 protein gets just one entry, which takes the most common genes and DNA from the rows behind it. The sample table records 560,000 or so distinct CDR3 sequences; 15% to 20% of these occur just once. The ten largest clones capture 47% of the sample. The sequencing input was blood. The receptors were sampled from a man aged 35 to 55 with Graves' ophthalmopathy.

This clonotype has a count of ten or more. This chain uses TRBV11-2 with TRBJ2-1; TRBD1 aligns across 7 bases. CDR1 and CDR2 (germline): SGHAT, FQNNGV. With 1 base clipped from V and 7 bases from J, the junction kept 7 bases outside the gene matches. The CDR3 is 15 amino acids. The CDR3 loop is CASSLGTGINNEQFF. Here the CDR3 DNA reads TGTGCCAGCAGCTTAGGGACAGGCATAAATAATGAGCAGTTCTTC.

V gene TRBV5-4 combines with J gene TRBJ1-1; possibly TRBD1 for D (6 bases). The length of the CDR3 is 13 residues. V gave up 2 bases and J gave up 14 bases, with 19 bases separating them. Per the germline V gene, CDR1 is SGHNT and CDR2 is YYREEE (reference sequence). CDR3: CASSFRQERYQFF. The CDR3 region has the DNA TGTGCCAGCAGCTTTCGACAGGAACGTTATCAGTTCTTT. The whole variable domain, remainder taken from reference TRBV5-4 and TRBJ1-1, is ETGVTQSPTHLIKTRGQQVTLRCSSQSGHNTVSWYQQALGQGPQFIFQYYREEENGRGNFPPRFSGLQFPNYSSELNVNALELDDSALYLCASSFRQERYQFFGQGTRLTVV.

This clonotype was found many times. The rearrangement uses TRBV20-1 and TRBJ1-2; 7 nucleotides align to TRBD1. J lost 0 bases, V lost 6 bases, and 4 bases had no gene match. CDR3 length equals 13 residues. From germline, CDR1 is DFQATT and CDR2 SNEGSKA (reference sequence). CDR3 nucleotide sequence: TGCAGTGCCGACAGGGTGGCTAACTATGGCTACACCTTC. Its protein is CSADRVANYGYTF.

This clonotype was seen repeatedly, ten times or more. The genes are TRBV20-1 and TRBJ1-1, with a tentative D call TRBD1 (5 bases). In germline, CDR1 is DFQATT, CDR2 SNEGSKA (reference sequence). This CDR3 is built from 14 residues. The V and J ends lost 5 bases and 4 bases respectively, with 17 bases between them. The CDR3 DNA reads as TGCAGTGCTCAATCGCCGCGAGGGGCCACTGAAGCTTTCTTT. It encodes CSAQSPRGATEAFF.

The chain combines TRBV18 with TRBJ2-3; 9 bases match TRBD2. The trim removed 0 bases at V and 10 bases at J, leaving 8 bases unmatched. The CDR3 covers 15 residues. Germline CDR1 is KGHSH and CDR2 is LQKENI. As DNA, the CDR3 is TGTGCCAGCTCACCACCGACGCGGGGGGGCGGAGCGCAGTATTTT. Its translation is CASSPPTRGGGAQYF.

This clonotype was observed at least ten times. The chain uses TRBV4-1 and TRBJ1-1; D possibly corresponds to TRBD1 (6 bases). Germline CDR1 and CDR2: MGHRA and YSYEKL. The length of the CDR3 is 13 residues. Deletions cut 4 bases from V and 6 bases from J, with 12 bases between. The CDR3 region has the DNA TGCGCCAGCAGCCCGCCACAGGGTCCTGAAGCTTTCTTT. Translated, it gives CASSPPQGPEAFF.

This sequence joins TRBV18 and TRBJ2-3, with 7 bases lining up with TRBD1. There are 17 residues in the CDR3. Trimming cost V 3 bases and J 5 bases; bases outside gene matches: 14. Per the germline V gene, CDR1 is KGHSH and CDR2 is LQKENI. Here the CDR3 DNA reads TGTGCCAGCTCACCGAGGTCCCTTACAGGGGTTGGAGATACGCAGTATTTT. Translation gives CASSPRSLTGVGDTQYF. The full variable domain, rest sourced from reference TRBV18 and TRBJ2-3, is NAGVMQNPRHLVRRRGQEARLRCSPMKGHSHVYWYRQLPEEGLKFMVYLQKENIIDESGMPKERFSAEFPKEGPSILRIQQVVRGDSAAYFCASSPRSLTGVGDTQYFGPGTRLTVL.

The chain recombines TRBV24-1 with TRBJ2-3, with D uncertain. Trimming cost V 2 bases and J 3 bases, with 8 bases left between them. CDR1 is KGHDR and CDR2 is SFDVKD in the germline V gene. CDR3 length: 14 amino acids. DNA of the CDR3: TGTGCCACCAGTGATTCCTGGCATACAGATACGCAGTATTTT. This gives the protein CATSDSWHTDTQYF.

V and J are TRBV4-1 and TRBJ2-2; D is unresolved. Per germline, CDR1 MGHRA and CDR2 YSYEKL. Trimming cost V 3 bases and J 2 bases, with 10 bases left between them. This CDR3 has 15 amino acids. The chain's CDR3 is CASSQRHYNTGELFF. CDR3 sequence (DNA): TGCGCCAGCAGCCAGAGACATTATAACACCGGGGAGCTGTTTTTT.

There are a few counts of this clonotype. The chain combines TRBV20-1 with TRBJ2-7; D not certain. V was cut by 0 bases and J by 1 base, with 7 bases left in between. Germline V gene lookup returns CDR1 DFQATT and CDR2 SNEGSKA (reference sequence). The CDR3 is made up of 13 amino acids. The CDR3 is CSARDGLSYEQYF. The CDR3 bases are TGCAGTGCTAGAGACGGCCTTTCCTACGAGCAGTACTTC.

This clonotype came up many times. The chain joins TRBV30 to TRBJ1-2, with a tentative D call TRBD1 (5 bases). CDR1 is GTSNPN and CDR2 is SVGIG in the germline V gene (reference sequence). The CDR3 has 12 amino acids. Trimming removed 4 bases from V and 4 bases from J, with 10 bases in between. In DNA form, the CDR3 reads TGTGCCTGGACATCGGGGCCCTATGGCTACACCTTC. Its protein is CAWTSGPYGYTF.

The rearrangement joins TRBV20-1 to TRBJ2-5, with D perhaps TRBD2 (6 bases). With 3 bases removed from V and 4 bases from J, the gap between germline ends came to 18 bases. This CDR3 comprises 15 residues. The germline gives CDR1 DFQATT, CDR2 SNEGSKA (reference sequence). The CDR3 region is CSARGGVPVGETQYF. The CDR3 DNA sequence: TGCAGTGCTAGGGGGGGAGTCCCTGTGGGAGAGACCCAGTACTTC.

The chain is built from TRBV28 and TRBJ2-7; D might be TRBD1 or TRBD2, each matching 5 bases. CDR3 length: 14 amino acids. The germline V and J ends were trimmed by 3 bases and 7 bases, with 16 bases remaining between them. CDR1 and CDR2 from the germline V gene are MDHEN and SYDVKM. The CDR3 is CASSFSVGTGEQYF. Written as DNA, the CDR3 is TGTGCCAGCAGTTTCTCGGTGGGGACGGGGGAGCAGTACTTC.

The V gene is TRBV28, the J gene TRBJ2-1; 12 bases map to TRBD2. Germline assignment: CDR1 MDHEN and CDR2 SYDVKM. The CDR3 is 15 residues long. V trimming: 5 bases; J trimming: 8 bases; junction bases outside the gene matches: 7. The CDR3, as DNA: TGTGCCAGCAGTACCCCTAGCGGGAGGGTGTATGAGCAGTTCTTC. Its protein product is CASSTPSGRVYEQFF.

In its sample, this clonotype was seen many times. The chain recombines TRBV27 with TRBJ1-1, with D possibly being TRBD1 (6 bases). The germline CDR1 and CDR2 sequences are MNHEY and SMNVEV (reference sequence). Trimming pared 4 bases from V and 1 base from J, leaving 16 bases between. The CDR3 covers 16 residues. CDR3 protein: CASSSVQGRRNTEAFF. The CDR3 nucleotides are TGTGCCAGCAGTTCGGTACAGGGCAGGCGGAACACTGAAGCTTTCTTT.